This T cell receptor (beta chain) came from a study of naive and memory T cell subsets. Broader study findings: A few larger clonotypes appeared in naive repertoires, especially CD8, possibly memory cells re-expressing CD45RA.

The CDR3 runs to 14 residues. Trimming took off 3 bases at V and 9 bases at J, with 15 bases between the two ends. Two oligonucleotides, mixed equimolar, formed the beta constant-region primer covering TRBC1 and TRBC2. Nested alpha and beta constant-region primers with the SP2 primer drove four PCR rounds on ligated cDNA. TCRdb redid the calling of the UMI-ligation and nested PCR reads with MiXCR, one entry per CDR3 protein. The data contain about 160,000 distinct CDR3 sequences, approximately 22% of them seen just once; the ten biggest clones take up roughly 0.1%. As to this clonotype: The target antigen is unknown.

CD4 T cells were positively selected, then CD8 T cells from the CD4-negative fraction. The sequencing sample was made of naive CD4+ T cells from blood. This TCR came from a human donor in good health. V gene TRBV12-3 or TRBV12-4 combines with J gene TRBJ2-1; a possible D gene is TRBD2 (6 bases). The CDR3 spells CASSLQGTRSEQFF. The CDR3 DNA reads TGTGCCAGCAGTTTGCAAGGGACTCGAAGTGAGCAGTTCTTC.